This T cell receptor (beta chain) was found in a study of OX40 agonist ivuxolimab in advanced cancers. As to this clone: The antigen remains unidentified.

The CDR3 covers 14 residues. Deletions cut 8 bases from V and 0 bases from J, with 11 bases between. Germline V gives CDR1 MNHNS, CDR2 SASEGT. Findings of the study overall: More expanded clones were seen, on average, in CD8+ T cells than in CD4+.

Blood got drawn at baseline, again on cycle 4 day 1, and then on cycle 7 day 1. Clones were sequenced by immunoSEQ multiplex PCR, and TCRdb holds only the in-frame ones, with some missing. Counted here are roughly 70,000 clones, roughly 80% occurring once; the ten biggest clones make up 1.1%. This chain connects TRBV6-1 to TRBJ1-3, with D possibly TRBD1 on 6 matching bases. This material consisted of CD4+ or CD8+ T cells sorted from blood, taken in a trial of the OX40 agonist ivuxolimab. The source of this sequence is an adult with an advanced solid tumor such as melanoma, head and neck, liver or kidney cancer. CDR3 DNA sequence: TGTGCCAGCGGTAGGGGGAGCTCTGGAAACACCATATATTTT. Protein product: CASGRGSSGNTIYF.